Shown below are 21 T cell receptor beta chains from a single sample sequenced in a study of blood T cell repertoires in COVID-19 (dated by TCRdb to 2020 to 2022). Receptor amplification or capture employed the immunoSEQ multiplex PCR assay. Here the immuneACCESS table is served through TCRdb, limited to in-frame sequences with V and J called. Missing clones are a known gap in these copies; in checked studies unresolved V genes cover under half, and the rest lacks a known reason. The sample includes about 200,000 clones, with roughly 82% observed a single time. Around 6% of the sample rests with the top ten. The sequenced material came from PBMCs or T cells enriched from blood (not recorded which). All receptors derive from a man aged 35-49 years with acute COVID-19.

This rearrangement joins TRBV6-2 or TRBV6-3 to TRBJ2-3; D is unresolved. Between the trimmed V and J ends, which lost 7 bases and 4 bases, there was a span of 15 bases. CDR1 and CDR2 from the germline V gene are MNHEY and SVGEGT. CDR3 length: 14 residues. The CDR3: CASTPSSGADTQYF. CDR3 DNA: TGTGCCAGCACCCCCTCGTCCGGAGCAGATACGCAGTATTTT.

This chain joins TRBV5-1 and TRBJ2-3, with 13 bases lining up with TRBD2. J lost 2 bases, V lost 4 bases, and 16 bases had no gene match. This CDR3 region has 20 residues. Germline values: CDR1 SGHRS, CDR2 YFSETQ. The CDR3 protein is CASSPGRLAGGPTLTDTQYF. The DNA of the CDR3 is TGCGCCAGCAGCCCTGGGAGACTAGCGGGAGGTCCCACACTCACAGATACGCAGTATTTT.

The CDR3 sequence: CAWSVVRAYDITNGELFF. For the CDR3, the DNA is TGTGCCTGGAGTGTGGTCAGGGCGTACGACATAACAAACGGGGAGCTGTTTTTT. V is TRBV30 and J is TRBJ2-2; perhaps TRBD1 as D (5 bases). The CDR3 covers 18 residues. The V gene's germline CDR1 is GTSNPN and CDR2 SVGIG (reference sequence). The V gene lost 0 bases and the J gene lost 7 bases, with 24 bases spanning the gap.

V usage is TRBV5-1 and J usage is TRBJ2-1; 9 positions match TRBD2. Germline trimming cut 4 bases from V and 4 bases from J; bases unmatched to any gene: 12. The CDR3 is 17 amino acids. Germline CDR1 SGHRS, CDR2 YFSETQ. For the CDR3, the DNA is TGCGCCAGCAGCCTTAGCGGGAGCTTTTCGGGGTACAATGAGCAGTTCTTC. Protein: CASSLSGSFSGYNEQFF. Looking up the rest from reference TRBV5-1 and TRBJ2-1 gives the full variable domain: KAGVTQTPRYLIKTRGQQVTLSCSPISGHRSVSWYQQTPGQGLQFLFEYFSETQRNKGNFPGRFSGRQFSNSRSEMNVSTLELGDSALYLCASSLSGSFSGYNEQFFGPGTRLTVL.

The V and J genes are TRBV28 and TRBJ2-7; weak D call: TRBD1 (6 bases). This CDR3 has 14 amino acids. Trimming stripped 6 bases from V and 2 bases from J, with 14 bases between. The germline gives CDR1 MDHEN, CDR2 SYDVKM. The CDR3 region is CASRYGQLTYEQYF. The CDR3 DNA is TGTGCCAGCAGGTATGGACAGCTAACCTACGAGCAGTACTTC.

V and J are TRBV18 and TRBJ1-5; D not resolved. Trimming took off 1 base at V and 2 bases at J, with 12 bases between the two ends. The V gene's germline CDR1 is KGHSH and CDR2 LQKENI. The CDR3 extends over 16 amino acids. CDR3 amino acids: CASSPREGGGNQPQHF. In DNA form, the CDR3 reads TGTGCCAGCTCACCACGTGAGGGAGGCGGCAATCAGCCCCAGCATTTT.

This clone came up once. The chain uses TRBV6-5 and TRBJ2-3, with unresolved D. The CDR3 contains 13 residues. V lost 2 bases and J lost 1, with 4 bases in between. Germline values: CDR1 MNHEY, CDR2 SVGAGI. CDR3 in amino acids: CASSYPGTDTQYF. As DNA, the CDR3 is TGTGCCAGCAGTTACCCCGGCACAGATACGCAGTATTTT.

This chain links TRBV12-3 or TRBV12-4 with TRBJ2-7, with D unresolved. The CDR3 sequence is 13 residues long. V gave up 3 bases and J gave up 5 bases, with 11 bases separating them. The DNA of the CDR3 is TGTGCCAGCAGTTTGCCGGGTTCGGACGAGCAGTACTTC. Translated, it gives CASSLPGSDEQYF.

This sequence joins TRBV9 and TRBJ2-7; D gene uncertain. The germline gives CDR1 SGDLS, CDR2 YYNGEE. The CDR3 length is 13 residues. V lost 1 base to trimming and J lost 6 bases, with 11 bases between them. The CDR3 region has the DNA TGTGCCAGCAGCGTATCCGGGTCGAGCGAGCAGTACTTC. This gives the protein CASSVSGSSEQYF. Full variable domain (rest looked up from reference TRBV9 and TRBJ2-7): DSGVTQTPKHLITATGQRVTLRCSPRSGDLSVYWYQQSLDQGLQFLIQYYNGEERAKGNILERFSAQQFPDLHSELNLSSLELGDSALYFCASSVSGSSEQYFGPGTRLTVT.

The sample holds one count of this clone. V is TRBV9 and J is TRBJ2-3; 10 positions match TRBD2. Trimming took 4 bases from V and 6 from J; bases not matched to a gene: 23. CDR3 size: 20 residues. Looked up from germline, CDR1 is SGDLS and CDR2 is YYNGEE. CDR3 sequence (DNA): TGTGCCAGCAGCCCGAGAGGACGGACTGTGCTAGCGGGAGATTGGGATACGCAGTATTTT. Translation: CASSPRGRTVLAGDWDTQYF.

The rearrangement uses TRBV7-8 and TRBJ2-5; 11 positions agree with TRBD2. CDR1 and CDR2 from the germline V gene are SGHVS and FQNEAQ. The CDR3 is 16 amino acids. Losses at the gene ends were 2 bases for V and 5 bases for J; bases not matched to a gene: 7. The CDR3: CASSLQASGGLETQYF. Written as DNA, the CDR3 is TGTGCCAGCAGCTTACAGGCTAGCGGGGGGTTGGAGACCCAGTACTTC.

The J gene is TRBJ1-1, the V gene TRBV28; D remains ambiguous. Germline CDR1 MDHEN, CDR2 SYDVKM. Trimming took off 5 bases at V and 1 base at J, with 11 bases between the two ends. CDR3 length: 14 amino acids. Here the CDR3 reads CASSLLNTNTEAFF. DNA for the CDR3: TGTGCCAGCAGTCTCCTCAACACGAACACTGAAGCTTTCTTT.

This chain uses TRBV10-3 with TRBJ1-1, with 9 bases fitting TRBD1. This CDR3 is built from 15 residues. V dropped 9 bases and J dropped 1; count of bases not matched to a gene: 9. Germline V gene lookup returns CDR1 ENHRY and CDR2 SYGVKD. The CDR3 DNA is TGTGCCATTTTTCATCCGGGACAGGGGAACACTGAAGCTTTCTTT. Its protein product is CAIFHPGQGNTEAFF.

The rearrangement uses TRBV30 and TRBJ2-5, with 7 bases matching TRBD1. Germline CDR1 and CDR2: GTSNPN and SVGIG (reference sequence). The CDR3 sequence is 12 residues long. V lost 3 bases and J lost 4; bases outside the gene matches: 2. CDR3 sequence (DNA): TGTGCCTGGAGCTCAGGGGGAGAGACCCAGTACTTC. Its protein is CAWSSGGETQYF.

This chain connects TRBV28 to TRBJ2-7; 10 nucleotides line up with TRBD1. The CDR3 runs to 15 residues. V lost 6 bases to trimming and J lost 4 bases; unmatched junction nucleotides: 9. The V gene's germline CDR1 is MDHEN and CDR2 SYDVKM. The CDR3 here is CASRGDRGRLYEQYF. The DNA of the CDR3 is TGTGCCAGCAGGGGCGACAGGGGGCGCCTGTACGAGCAGTACTTC.

The chain carries TRBV9 and TRBJ2-3; 7 positions agree with TRBD2. CDR1 SGDLS and CDR2 YYNGEE come from the germline V gene. V lost 4 bases and J lost 4; bases outside the gene matches: 9. This CDR3 contains 15 residues. The chain's CDR3 is CASSSRLASADTQYF. The DNA for the CDR3 is TGTGCCAGCAGCTCCAGACTAGCTAGCGCAGATACGCAGTATTTT.

Here the CDR3 reads CASSSGQGGQPQHF. The CDR3 nucleotides are TGTGCCAGTAGTTCGGGACAGGGAGGTCAGCCCCAGCATTTT. This chain joins TRBV19 and TRBJ1-5, with 9 bases matching TRBD1. Unmatched junction bases numbered 5, after V lost 5 bases and J lost 6 bases. The germline V gene encodes CDR1 LNHDA and CDR2 SQIVND (reference sequence). The CDR3 has 14 residues.

The V and J genes are TRBV4-3 and TRBJ1-6, with TRBD1 as a possible D gene (5 bases). This CDR3 has 18 residues. Germline lookup yields CDR1 LGHNA and CDR2 YSLEER. Trimming took off 1 base at V and 0 bases at J, with 13 bases between the two ends. For the CDR3, the DNA is TGCGCCAGCAGCCAAGTCCGCGGGGCAAGCTCCTATAATTCACCCCTCCACTTT. Its protein product is CASSQVRGASSYNSPLHF.

The rearrangement uses TRBV9 and TRBJ1-2; weak D call: TRBD1 (5 bases). The CDR3 is 16 residues long. The germline gives CDR1 SGDLS, CDR2 YYNGEE. Deletions cut 0 bases from V and 2 bases from J, with 14 bases between. Written as DNA, the CDR3 is TGTGCCAGCAGCGTAGGTTTGGGGGAGGAGAACTATGGCTACACCTTC. It yields the protein CASSVGLGEENYGYTF.

Relative to its sample, this clone is medium-sized. CDR3 bases: TGTGCCAGCAGCTTAGCCCGACAGGGTCCGCAGTATTTT. Residues: CASSLARQGPQYF. The chain has TRBV11-2 and TRBJ2-3, with 7 bases fitting TRBD1. This CDR3 is 13 amino acids long. Germline assignment: CDR1 SGHAT and CDR2 FQNNGV. The V gene end was trimmed by 1 base and the J gene end by 10 bases; junction bases not matched to a gene: 5.

The chain couples TRBV7-3 to TRBJ2-1; TRBD2 matches 7 bases. The CDR3 has 15 residues. The germline CDR1 and CDR2 sequences are SGHTA and FQGTGA. Trimming removed 3 bases from V and 6 bases from J; junction bases left unmatched: 8. CDR3 residues: CASSFEAGPVNEQFF. CDR3 coding DNA: TGTGCCAGCAGCTTTGAAGCGGGACCGGTCAATGAGCAGTTCTTC.